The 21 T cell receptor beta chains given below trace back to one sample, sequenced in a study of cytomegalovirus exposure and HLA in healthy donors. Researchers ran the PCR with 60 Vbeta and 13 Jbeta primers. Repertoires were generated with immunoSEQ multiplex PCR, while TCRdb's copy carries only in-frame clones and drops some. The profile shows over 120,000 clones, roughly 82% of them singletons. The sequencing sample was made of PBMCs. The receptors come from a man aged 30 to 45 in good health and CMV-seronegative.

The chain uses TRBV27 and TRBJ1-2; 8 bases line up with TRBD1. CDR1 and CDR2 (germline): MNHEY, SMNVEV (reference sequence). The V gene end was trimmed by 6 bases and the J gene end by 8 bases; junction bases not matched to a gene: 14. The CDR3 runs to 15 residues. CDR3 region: CASSPPGQGASGYTF. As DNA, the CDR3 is TGTGCCAGCAGCCCTCCAGGGCAGGGGGCTTCCGGCTACACCTTC.

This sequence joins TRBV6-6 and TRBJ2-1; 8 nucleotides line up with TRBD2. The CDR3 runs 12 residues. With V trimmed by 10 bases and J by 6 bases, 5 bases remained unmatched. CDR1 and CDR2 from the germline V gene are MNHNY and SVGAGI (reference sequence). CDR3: CAIKSGGNEQFF. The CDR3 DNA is TGTGCCATCAAAAGCGGGGGCAATGAGCAGTTCTTC.

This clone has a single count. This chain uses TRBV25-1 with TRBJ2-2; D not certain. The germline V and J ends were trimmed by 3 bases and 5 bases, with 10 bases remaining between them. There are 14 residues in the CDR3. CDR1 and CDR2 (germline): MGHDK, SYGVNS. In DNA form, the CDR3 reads TGTGCCAGCAGTGAGTTGGGCAGGACCGGGGAGCTGTTTTTT. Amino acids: CASSELGRTGELFF.

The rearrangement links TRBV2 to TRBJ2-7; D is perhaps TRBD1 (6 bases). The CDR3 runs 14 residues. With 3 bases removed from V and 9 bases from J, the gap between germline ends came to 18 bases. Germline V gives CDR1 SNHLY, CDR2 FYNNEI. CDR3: CASSESRGQVGQYF. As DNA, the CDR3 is TGTGCCAGCAGTGAGAGCAGGGGTCAAGTGGGGCAGTACTTC. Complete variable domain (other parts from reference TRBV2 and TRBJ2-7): EPEVTQTPSHQVTQMGQEVILRCVPISNHLYFYWYRQILGQKVEFLVSFYNNEISEKSEIFDDQFSVERPDGSNFTLKIRSTKLEDSAMYFCASSESRGQVGQYFGPGTRLTVT.

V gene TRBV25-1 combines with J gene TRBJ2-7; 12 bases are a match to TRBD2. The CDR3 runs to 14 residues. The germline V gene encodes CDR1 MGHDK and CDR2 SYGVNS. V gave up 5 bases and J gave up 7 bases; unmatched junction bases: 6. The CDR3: CASSPSGRAGEQYF. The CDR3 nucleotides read TGTGCCAGCAGTCCTAGCGGGAGGGCGGGGGAGCAGTACTTC.

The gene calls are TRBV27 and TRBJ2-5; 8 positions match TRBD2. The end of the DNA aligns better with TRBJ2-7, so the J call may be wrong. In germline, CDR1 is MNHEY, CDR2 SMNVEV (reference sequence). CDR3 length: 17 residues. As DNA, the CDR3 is TGTGCCAGCAGTCCTTTTGCCGGGAGGGTCCTTGGAGGCGAGCAGTACTTC. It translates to CASSPFAGRVLGGEQYF.

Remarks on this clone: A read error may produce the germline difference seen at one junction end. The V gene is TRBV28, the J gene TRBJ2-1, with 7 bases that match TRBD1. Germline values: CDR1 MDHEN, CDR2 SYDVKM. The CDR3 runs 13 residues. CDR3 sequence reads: CVSSLYRGNEQFF. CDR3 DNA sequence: TGTGTCAGCAGTTTGTACAGGGGCAATGAGCAGTTCTTC.

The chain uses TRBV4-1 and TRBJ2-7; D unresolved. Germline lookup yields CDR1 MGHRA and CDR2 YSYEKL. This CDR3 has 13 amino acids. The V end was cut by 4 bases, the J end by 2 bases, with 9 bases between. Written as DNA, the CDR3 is TGCGCCAGCAGCCTTGAGCTTGCCTACGAGCAGTACTTC. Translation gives CASSLELAYEQYF.

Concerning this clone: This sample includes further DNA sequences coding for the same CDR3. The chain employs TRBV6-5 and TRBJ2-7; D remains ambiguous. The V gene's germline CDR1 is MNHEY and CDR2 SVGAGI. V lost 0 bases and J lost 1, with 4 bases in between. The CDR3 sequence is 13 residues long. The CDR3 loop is CASSYSPSYEQYF. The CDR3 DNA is TGTGCCAGCAGTTACTCCCCGTCCTACGAGCAGTACTTC.

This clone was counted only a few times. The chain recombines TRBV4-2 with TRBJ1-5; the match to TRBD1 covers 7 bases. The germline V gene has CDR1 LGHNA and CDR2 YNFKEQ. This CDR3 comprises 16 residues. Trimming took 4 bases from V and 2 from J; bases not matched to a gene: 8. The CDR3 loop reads CASSPDRVTGNQPQHF. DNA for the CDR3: TGTGCCAGCAGCCCTGACAGGGTAACCGGCAATCAGCCCCAGCATTTT.

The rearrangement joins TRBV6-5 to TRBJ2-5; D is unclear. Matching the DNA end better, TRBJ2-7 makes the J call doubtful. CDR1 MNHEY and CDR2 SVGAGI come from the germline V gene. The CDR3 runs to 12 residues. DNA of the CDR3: TGTGCCAGCACTAGTGGTTTTAACGAGCAGTACTTC. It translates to CASTSGFNEQYF.

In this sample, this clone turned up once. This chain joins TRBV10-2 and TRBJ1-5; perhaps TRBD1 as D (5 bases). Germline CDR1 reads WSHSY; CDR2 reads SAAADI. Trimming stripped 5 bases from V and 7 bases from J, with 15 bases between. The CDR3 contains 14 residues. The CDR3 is CASSLQVNGQPQHF. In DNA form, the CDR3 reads TGCGCCAGCAGTCTACAGGTTAATGGCCAGCCCCAGCATTTT.

The CDR3 DNA reads TGTGCCAGCAGCCAAGATACCCCACTGGATACGCAGTATTTT. It encodes CASSQDTPLDTQYF. This chain joins TRBV4-2 and TRBJ2-3; no reliable D call. The CDR3 runs 14 residues. Germline CDR1 and CDR2: LGHNA and YNFKEQ. The ends were cut back, 0 bases at V and 6 bases at J, with 10 bases in the middle.

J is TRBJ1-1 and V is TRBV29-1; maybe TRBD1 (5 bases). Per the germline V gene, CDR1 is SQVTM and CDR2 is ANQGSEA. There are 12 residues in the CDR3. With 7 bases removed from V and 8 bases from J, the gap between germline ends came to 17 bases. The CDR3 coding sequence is TGCAGCGCTCTAGACAGACCACTCGAAGCTTTCTTT. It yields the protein CSALDRPLEAFF.

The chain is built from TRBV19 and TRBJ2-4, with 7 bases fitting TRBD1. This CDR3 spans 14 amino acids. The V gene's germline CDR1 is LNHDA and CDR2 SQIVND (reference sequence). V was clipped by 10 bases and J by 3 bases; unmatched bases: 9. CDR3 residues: CAMGGDSIKNIQYF. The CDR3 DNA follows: TGTGCCATGGGTGGGGACAGCATCAAAAACATTCAGTACTTC.

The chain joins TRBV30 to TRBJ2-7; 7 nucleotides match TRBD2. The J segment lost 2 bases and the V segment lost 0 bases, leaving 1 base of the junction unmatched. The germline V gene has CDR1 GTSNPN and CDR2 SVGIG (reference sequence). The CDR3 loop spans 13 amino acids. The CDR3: CAWSVAGAYEQYF. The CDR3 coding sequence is TGTGCCTGGAGTGTGGCGGGGGCCTACGAGCAGTACTTC.

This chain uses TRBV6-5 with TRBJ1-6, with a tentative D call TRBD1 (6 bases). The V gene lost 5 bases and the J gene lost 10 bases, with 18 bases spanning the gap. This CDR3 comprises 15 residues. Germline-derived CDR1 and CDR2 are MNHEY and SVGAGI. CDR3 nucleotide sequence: TGTGCCAGCAGTGGCCGGCAGGGGCCATCCTCACCCCTCCACTTT. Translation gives CASSGRQGPSSPLHF.

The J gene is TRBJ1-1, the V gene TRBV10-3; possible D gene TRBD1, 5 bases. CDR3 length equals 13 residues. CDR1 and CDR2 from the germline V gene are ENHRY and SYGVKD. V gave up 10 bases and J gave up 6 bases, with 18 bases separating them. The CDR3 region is CATAFGGNSEAFF. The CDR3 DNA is TGTGCCACCGCCTTTGGGGGGAATTCTGAAGCTTTCTTT.

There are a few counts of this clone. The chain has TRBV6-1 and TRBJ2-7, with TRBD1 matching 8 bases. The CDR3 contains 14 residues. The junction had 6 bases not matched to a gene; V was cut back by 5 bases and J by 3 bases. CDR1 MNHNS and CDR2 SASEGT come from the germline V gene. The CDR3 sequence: CASSSWTGSYEQYF. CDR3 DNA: TGTGCCAGCAGTTCCTGGACAGGGAGCTACGAGCAGTACTTC.

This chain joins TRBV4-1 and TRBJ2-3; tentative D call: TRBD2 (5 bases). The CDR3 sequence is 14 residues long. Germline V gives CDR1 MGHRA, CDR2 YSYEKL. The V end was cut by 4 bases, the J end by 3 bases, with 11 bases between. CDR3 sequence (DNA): TGCGCCAGCAGCCCTTTTGGACTTACAGATACGCAGTATTTT. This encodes CASSPFGLTDTQYF.

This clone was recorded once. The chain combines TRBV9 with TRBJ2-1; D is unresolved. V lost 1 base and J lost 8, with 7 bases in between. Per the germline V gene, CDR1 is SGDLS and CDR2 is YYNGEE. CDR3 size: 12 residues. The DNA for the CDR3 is TGTGCCAGCAGCGTAATTGAGGATGAGCAGTTCTTC. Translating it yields CASSVIEDEQFF.